These 23 T cell receptor beta chains share one sample of origin, sequenced in a study of spatial heterogeneity in lung cancer. From the 5' RACE reads, TCRdb called clonotypes with MiXCR, one entry per CDR3 protein. The sample carries 45,000 to 65,000 distinct CDR3 sequences, roughly 8.1% recorded once. Time point: blood at routine non-recurrence follow-up after resection. No cells were sorted before sequencing. The whole RNA sequenced was extracted from tumor, nontumor lung or frozen PBMC. The sample was PBMCs, taken at follow-up. All receptors come from a female donor with early-stage non-small cell lung cancer.

This clonotype was observed at least ten times. J is TRBJ2-3 and V is TRBV9, with D perhaps matching TRBD1 or TRBD2 (5 bases each). The V and J ends lost 0 bases and 4 bases respectively, with 18 bases between them. This CDR3 region has 17 residues. The germline gives CDR1 SGDLS, CDR2 YYNGEE. CDR3 amino acids: CASSVVTAGTYADTQYF. The CDR3 DNA follows: TGTGCCAGCAGCGTAGTAACTGCAGGGACGTATGCAGATACGCAGTATTTT.

This clonotype has more than one count but fewer than ten. The chain recombines TRBV7-9 with TRBJ1-2; D is ambiguous. V was pared by 4 bases and J by 2 bases, with 11 bases between. The CDR3 consists of 14 residues. Per germline, CDR1 SEHNR and CDR2 FQNEAQ (reference sequence). The CDR3 sequence is CASSSATGNYGYTF. The CDR3 DNA reads TGTGCCAGCAGCTCCGCCACTGGAAACTATGGCTACACCTTC.

The V call is TRBV6-4, the J call TRBJ2-7; 8 bases are shared with TRBD1. CDR1 is MRHNA, CDR2 SNTAGT, per germline. The CDR3 totals 15 residues. The V and J ends lost 6 bases and 2 bases, in that order; junction bases with no gene match: 9. The CDR3 reads CASRSGQGGPYEQYF. CDR3 sequence (DNA): TGTGCCAGCAGATCCGGACAGGGAGGCCCCTACGAGCAGTACTTC.

This clonotype was seen repeatedly, ten times or more. The gene calls are TRBV4-3 and TRBJ1-5; D is ambiguous. With 0 bases removed from V and 6 bases from J, the gap between germline ends came to 9 bases. Germline assignment: CDR1 LGHNA and CDR2 YSLEER. The CDR3 length is 14 residues. DNA of the CDR3: TGCGCCAGCAGCCAAGAGCCAGGCCCTCAGCCCCAGCATTTT. It is translated as CASSQEPGPQPQHF.

This chain connects TRBV11-2 to TRBJ1-5; D remains unclear. The CDR3 is made up of 13 amino acids. With 3 bases removed from V and 4 bases from J, the gap between germline ends came to 7 bases. In germline, CDR1 is SGHAT, CDR2 FQNNGV. CDR3 DNA sequence: TGTGCCAGCAGCTTCGGAGGGAATCAGCCCCAGCATTTT. Translated, it gives CASSFGGNQPQHF.

The sample holds many counts of this clonotype. The chain joins TRBV20-1 to TRBJ2-4, with D possibly matching TRBD1 (6 bases). This CDR3 has 19 amino acids. Trimming took 2 bases from V and 0 from J, leaving 23 bases between them. From germline, CDR1 is DFQATT and CDR2 SNEGSKA (reference sequence). The CDR3 sequence is CSARPIPNRAGLAKNIQYF. The CDR3 DNA reads TGCAGTGCTAGACCCATACCAAACAGGGCCGGTTTAGCCAAAAACATTCAGTACTTC.

This clonotype was seen repeatedly, ten times or more. This sequence joins TRBV7-3 and TRBJ1-3; perhaps TRBD1 as D (6 bases). The germline gives CDR1 SGHTA, CDR2 FQGTGA. The ends were cut back, 5 bases at V and 0 bases at J, with 17 bases in the middle. CDR3 size: 17 residues. The CDR3 protein is CASSLSARGASGNTIYF. The DNA for the CDR3 is TGTGCCAGCAGCCTCAGTGCCAGGGGCGCCTCTGGAAACACCATATATTTT.

This clonotype came up many times. The chain joins TRBV7-9 to TRBJ1-2, with 12 nucleotides matching TRBD1. The CDR3 length is 18 residues. Losses at the gene ends were 5 bases for V and 2 bases for J; bases not matched to a gene: 12. Germline loops: CDR1 SEHNR, CDR2 FQNEAQ (reference sequence). For the CDR3, the DNA is TGTGCCAGCAGCCGATACTCCGGGACAGGGGGCGCGAACTATGGCTACACCTTC. Its protein product is CASSRYSGTGGANYGYTF.

This clonotype turned up a few times. The V and J genes are TRBV20-1 and TRBJ2-1; D is ambiguous. The CDR3 spans 14 residues. The V end lost 1 base, the J end lost 0 bases, and 7 bases lay between the germline ends. Germline loops: CDR1 DFQATT, CDR2 SNEGSKA (reference sequence). CDR3 residues: CSARAPSSYNEQFF. Here the CDR3 DNA reads TGCAGTGCTAGAGCGCCTAGCTCCTACAATGAGCAGTTCTTC.

There are many counts of this clonotype. The V call is TRBV20-1, the J call TRBJ1-5; D is unclear. CDR3 length: 15 residues. V was shortened by 0 bases and J by 11 bases, with 20 bases between the two germline ends. In germline, CDR1 is DFQATT, CDR2 SNEGSKA (reference sequence). The CDR3 DNA reads TGCAGTGCTAGAGATAGACGGTCCGGTCTCTTGTCCCAGCATTTT. Translation gives CSARDRRSGLLSQHF.

This clonotype has at least ten counts. The V and J genes are TRBV28 and TRBJ1-6, with D perhaps matching TRBD1 (6 bases). CDR1 and CDR2 (germline): MDHEN, SYDVKM. Trimming removed 5 bases from V and 5 bases from J, with 13 bases in between. The CDR3 is 15 amino acids. Here the CDR3 reads CASSGFTGNNSPLHF. The CDR3 nucleotides read TGTGCCAGCAGTGGGTTCACAGGGAATAATTCACCCCTCCACTTT.

This clonotype has just a few counts. The rearrangement joins TRBV4-1 to TRBJ1-4; D perhaps matches TRBD1 (6 bases). V was cut by 1 base and J by 8 bases, with 14 bases left in between. Germline loops: CDR1 MGHRA, CDR2 YSYEKL. The CDR3 is 15 amino acids. The CDR3 region has the DNA TGCGCCAGCAGCCAAGTATGGGGGCCGGGCGAAAAACTGTTTTTT. It is translated as CASSQVWGPGEKLFF.

The genes are TRBV7-9 and TRBJ1-1; unclear D gene. Trimming removed 1 base from V and 0 bases from J, with 6 bases in between. This CDR3 comprises 14 residues. Looked up from germline, CDR1 is SEHNR and CDR2 is FQNEAQ (reference sequence). The CDR3 loop is CASSLGSVNTEAFF. For the CDR3, the DNA is TGTGCCAGCAGCTTAGGTTCGGTGAACACTGAAGCTTTCTTT.

The chain links TRBV18 to TRBJ2-6; D is possibly TRBD1 (6 bases). This CDR3 has 18 residues. Trimming cost V 2 bases and J 1 base, with 15 bases left between them. The germline gives CDR1 KGHSH, CDR2 LQKENI. CDR3 loop: CASSPSTGPRSGANVLTF. CDR3 nucleotide sequence: TGTGCCAGCTCACCATCCACAGGGCCGAGATCTGGGGCCAACGTCCTGACTTTC.

This clonotype was counted at least ten times. The chain carries TRBV2 and TRBJ2-3; D remains ambiguous. CDR1 and CDR2 (germline): SNHLY, FYNNEI. The CDR3 totals 14 residues. V was shortened by 4 bases and J by 0 bases, with 8 bases between the two germline ends. The CDR3 loop is CASSGLVSTDTQYF. The DNA of the CDR3 is TGTGCCAGCAGTGGTTTAGTTAGCACAGATACGCAGTATTTT. Drawing the rest from reference TRBV2 and TRBJ2-3, the complete variable domain is EPEVTQTPSHQVTQMGQEVILRCVPISNHLYFYWYRQILGQKVEFLVSFYNNEISEKSEIFDDQFSVERPDGSNFTLKIRSTKLEDSAMYFCASSGLVSTDTQYFGPGTRLTVL.

This clonotype occurred many times. The chain couples TRBV6-5 to TRBJ1-1; D is uncertain. The CDR3 runs to 13 residues. Trimming stripped 3 bases from V and 1 base from J, with 6 bases between. The germline gives CDR1 MNHEY, CDR2 SVGAGI. The CDR3 sequence: CASSYNRNTEAFF. In DNA form, the CDR3 reads TGTGCCAGCAGTTATAACAGGAACACTGAAGCTTTCTTT.

This clonotype appeared many times. The V gene is TRBV7-9, the J gene TRBJ2-2; weak D call: TRBD1 (6 bases). CDR1 SEHNR and CDR2 FQNEAQ come from the germline V gene (reference sequence). Trimming took off 1 base at V and 3 bases at J, with 15 bases between the two ends. The CDR3 length is 17 residues. The CDR3 nucleotides read TGTGCCAGCAGCTTAGGGGCGACAGGAACTTACACCGGGGAGCTGTTTTTT. Protein product: CASSLGATGTYTGELFF.

The chain uses TRBV7-9 and TRBJ2-6; 7 bases align to TRBD1. V was clipped by 5 bases and J by 0 bases; unmatched bases: 10. Germline V gene data show CDR1 as SEHNR and CDR2 as FQNEAQ (reference sequence). This CDR3 has 18 residues. The CDR3 nucleotides read TGTGCCAGCAGCCCCTTTTGGGACAGAGTCTCTGGGGCCAACGTCCTGACTTTC. This translates into CASSPFWDRVSGANVLTF.

This clonotype has a handful of counts. CDR3 sequence: CASSTGAIITGELFF. The CDR3 region has the DNA TGCGCCAGCAGCACGGGCGCCATTATCACCGGGGAGCTGTTTTTT. This chain uses TRBV5-1 with TRBJ2-2; D unclear. Germline-derived CDR1 and CDR2 are SGHRS and YFSETQ. The CDR3 runs 15 residues. V dropped 4 bases and J dropped 4 bases, with 14 bases sitting between them.

This clonotype was seen repeatedly, ten times or more. This chain links TRBV29-1 with TRBJ1-2, with D tentatively TRBD1 (5 bases). From germline, CDR1 is SQVTM and CDR2 ANQGSEA. The CDR3 spans 13 residues. Trimming cost V 4 bases and J 2 bases, with 11 bases left between them. CDR3 nucleotide sequence: TGCAGCGTTGTTGTCGGACAAAACTATGGCTACACCTTC. This gives the protein CSVVVGQNYGYTF.

This clonotype came up many times. This chain uses TRBV5-1 with TRBJ2-3; D gene uncertain. V was pared by 0 bases and J by 5 bases, with 7 bases between. The germline gives CDR1 SGHRS, CDR2 YFSETQ. CDR3 length equals 13 residues. The CDR3 nucleotides read TGCGCCAGCAGCTTGGTTCTCAGAGATACGCAGTATTTT. Translated: CASSLVLRDTQYF.

In this sample, this clonotype turned up many times. The V call is TRBV7-2, the J call TRBJ2-7; perhaps D is TRBD1 or TRBD2 (5 bases each). The CDR3 totals 16 residues. Germline V gene lookup returns CDR1 SGHTA and CDR2 FQGNSA. The V gene lost 1 base and the J gene lost 2 bases, with 15 bases spanning the gap. In nucleotides, the CDR3 is TGTGCCAGCAGCTTAGGGGCTTATCGGGGCACCTACGAGCAGTACTTC. It translates to CASSLGAYRGTYEQYF.

There are a few counts of this clonotype. The chain is built from TRBV20-1 and TRBJ2-3, with D possibly matching TRBD2 (5 bases). Germline V gene data show CDR1 as DFQATT and CDR2 as SNEGSKA (reference sequence). Trimming stripped 3 bases from V and 5 bases from J, with 12 bases between. The length of the CDR3 is 13 residues. The CDR3 loop is CSASANRGDTQYF. The CDR3, as DNA: TGCAGTGCTAGCGCCAACCGGGGAGATACGCAGTATTTT.